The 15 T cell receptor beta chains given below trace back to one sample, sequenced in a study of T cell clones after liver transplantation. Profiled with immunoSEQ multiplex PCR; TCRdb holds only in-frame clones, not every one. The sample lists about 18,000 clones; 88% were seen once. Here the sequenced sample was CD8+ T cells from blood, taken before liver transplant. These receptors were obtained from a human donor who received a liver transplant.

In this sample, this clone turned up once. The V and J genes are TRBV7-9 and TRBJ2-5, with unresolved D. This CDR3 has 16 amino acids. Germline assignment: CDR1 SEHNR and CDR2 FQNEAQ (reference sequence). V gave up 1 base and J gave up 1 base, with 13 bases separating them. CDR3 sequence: CASSLVSGSSQETQYF. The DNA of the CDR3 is TGTGCCAGCAGCTTAGTGTCAGGCTCTTCCCAAGAGACCCAGTACTTC.

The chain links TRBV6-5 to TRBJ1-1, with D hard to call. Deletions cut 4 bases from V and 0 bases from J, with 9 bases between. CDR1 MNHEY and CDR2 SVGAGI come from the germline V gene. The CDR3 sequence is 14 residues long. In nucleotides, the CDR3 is TGTGCCAGCAGTTCCCAAGGGTTGAACACTGAAGCTTTCTTT. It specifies CASSSQGLNTEAFF.

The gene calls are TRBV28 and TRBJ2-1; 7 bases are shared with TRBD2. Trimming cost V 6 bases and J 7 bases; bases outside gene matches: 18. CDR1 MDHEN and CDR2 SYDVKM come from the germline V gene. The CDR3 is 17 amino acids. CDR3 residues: CASRRTSYWTSVNEQFF. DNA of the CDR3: TGTGCCAGCAGAAGAACCTCATACTGGACTAGTGTGAATGAGCAGTTCTTC.

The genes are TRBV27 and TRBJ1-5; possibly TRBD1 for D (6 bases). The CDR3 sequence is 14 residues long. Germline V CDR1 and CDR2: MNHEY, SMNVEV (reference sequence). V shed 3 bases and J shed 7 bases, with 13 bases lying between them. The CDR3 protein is CASSFQGTLQPQHF. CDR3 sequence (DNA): TGTGCCAGCAGTTTCCAGGGGACCTTACAGCCCCAGCATTTT.

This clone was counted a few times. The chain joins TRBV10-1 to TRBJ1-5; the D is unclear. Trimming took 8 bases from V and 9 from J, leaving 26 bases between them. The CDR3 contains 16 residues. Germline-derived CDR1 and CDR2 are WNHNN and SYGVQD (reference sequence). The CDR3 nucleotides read TGCGCCAGCCGTGCTACACCGGTGGGTGTTCATCGGCCCCAGCATTTT. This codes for CASRATPVGVHRPQHF.

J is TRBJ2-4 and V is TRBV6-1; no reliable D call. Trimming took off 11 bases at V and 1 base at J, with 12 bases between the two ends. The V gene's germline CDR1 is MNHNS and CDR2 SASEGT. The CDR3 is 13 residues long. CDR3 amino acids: CAGLSFAKNIQYF. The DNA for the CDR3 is TGTGCCGGCCTGAGTTTCGCCAAAAACATTCAGTACTTC.

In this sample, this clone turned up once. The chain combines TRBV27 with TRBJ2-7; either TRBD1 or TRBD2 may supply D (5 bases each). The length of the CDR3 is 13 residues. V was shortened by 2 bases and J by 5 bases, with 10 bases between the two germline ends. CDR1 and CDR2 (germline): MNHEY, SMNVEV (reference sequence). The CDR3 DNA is TGTGCCAGCAGTTTAAGCAGGGACCACGAGCAGTACTTC. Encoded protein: CASSLSRDHEQYF.

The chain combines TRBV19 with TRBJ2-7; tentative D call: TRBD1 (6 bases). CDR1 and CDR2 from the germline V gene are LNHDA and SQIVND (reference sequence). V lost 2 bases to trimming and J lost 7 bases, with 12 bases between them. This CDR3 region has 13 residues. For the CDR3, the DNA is TGTGCCAGTAGTATATGGGACAAGGGAGAGCAGTACTTC. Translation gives CASSIWDKGEQYF.

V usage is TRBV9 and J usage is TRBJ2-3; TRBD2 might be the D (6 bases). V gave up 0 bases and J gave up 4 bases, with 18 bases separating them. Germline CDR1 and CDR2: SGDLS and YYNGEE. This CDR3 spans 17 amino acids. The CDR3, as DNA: TGTGCCAGCAGCGTAGCGCTGGGGCCGGGCGGGGCAGATACGCAGTATTTT. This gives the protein CASSVALGPGGADTQYF.

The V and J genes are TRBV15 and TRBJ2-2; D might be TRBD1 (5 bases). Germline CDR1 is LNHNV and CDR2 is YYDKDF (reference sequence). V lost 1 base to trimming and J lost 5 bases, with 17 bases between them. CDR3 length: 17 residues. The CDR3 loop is CATSRVARAAWTGELFF. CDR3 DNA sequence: TGTGCCACCAGCAGAGTCGCCAGGGCGGCGTGGACCGGGGAGCTGTTTTTT.

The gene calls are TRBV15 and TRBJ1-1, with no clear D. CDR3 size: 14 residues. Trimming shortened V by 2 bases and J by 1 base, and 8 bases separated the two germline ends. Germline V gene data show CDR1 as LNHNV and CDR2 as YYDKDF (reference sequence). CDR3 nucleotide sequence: TGTGCCACCAGCAGACTAGAGGAGAACACTGAAGCTTTCTTT. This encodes CATSRLEENTEAFF.

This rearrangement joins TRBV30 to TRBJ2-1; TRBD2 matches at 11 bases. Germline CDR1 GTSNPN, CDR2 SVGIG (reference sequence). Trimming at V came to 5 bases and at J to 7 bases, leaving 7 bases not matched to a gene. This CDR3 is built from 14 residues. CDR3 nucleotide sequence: TGTGCCTGGCAGACTAGCGGGATGTATAATGAGCAGTTCTTC. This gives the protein CAWQTSGMYNEQFF.

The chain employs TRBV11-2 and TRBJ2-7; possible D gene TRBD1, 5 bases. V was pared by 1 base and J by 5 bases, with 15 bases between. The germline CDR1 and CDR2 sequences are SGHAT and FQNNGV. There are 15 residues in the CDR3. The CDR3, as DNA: TGTGCCAGCAGCTTAGCGGCAGGGCAAGGGGACGAGCAGTACTTC. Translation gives CASSLAAGQGDEQYF.

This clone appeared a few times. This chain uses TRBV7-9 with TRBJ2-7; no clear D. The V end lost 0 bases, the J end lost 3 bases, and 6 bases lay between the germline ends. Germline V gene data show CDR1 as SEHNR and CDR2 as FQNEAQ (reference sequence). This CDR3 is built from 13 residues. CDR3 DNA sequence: TGTGCCAGCAGCTTAGCTGAGCACTACGAGCAGTACTTC. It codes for CASSLAEHYEQYF.

CDR3 nucleotide sequence: TGTGCCAGCAGCCCAAGACGGTCCCTCGAGCAGTACTTC. This gives the protein CASSPRRSLEQYF. The chain couples TRBV9 to TRBJ2-7, with D uncertain. The CDR3 totals 13 residues. The V gene lost 4 bases and the J gene lost 6 bases, with 14 bases spanning the gap. Germline CDR1 is SGDLS and CDR2 is YYNGEE.